Here is one T cell receptor (beta chain) with its context. Sequencing used immunoSEQ multiplex PCR; TCRdb keeps in-frame clones, though not all of them. The sample lists around 8,000 clones; roughly nine tenths were seen once. Germline V lookup: CDR1 MDHEN, CDR2 SYDVKM. V lost 6 bases to trimming and J lost 4 bases; unmatched junction nucleotides: 7. The CDR3 loop spans 15 amino acids. The data stem from a study of technical replicates of blood from a handful of donors. Sequencing was done on a sample of PBMCs. This TCR was sampled from a human donor in good health. The chain combines TRBV28 with TRBJ1-1, with 11 bases lining up with TRBD1. CDR3 sequence reads: CASRGTGGHGTEAFF. The DNA of the CDR3 is TGTGCCAGCAGGGGGACAGGGGGACATGGCACTGAAGCTTTCTTT.